Included here is one T cell receptor (beta chain) sequence, with context. The antigen remains undetermined. TCRdb recomputed calls from the RT-PCR reads with MiXCR, one row per CDR3 protein. The table has fewer than 800,000 distinct CDR3 sequences, 15% to 17% seen once. These data are taken from a study of response to subunit inactivated influenza vaccine. Study results and limitations: There was a suggestion from the authors that each seasonal influenza vaccination recruits few new T cells.

The J segment lost 0 bases and the V segment lost 2 bases, leaving 3 bases of the junction unmatched. The CDR3 loop spans 15 amino acids. Germline CDR1 reads MNHNS; CDR2 reads SASEGT. The J gene is TRBJ1-2, the V gene TRBV6-1; 7 positions match TRBD1. The sequence was obtained from a man in his fifties or sixties who received an inactivated influenza vaccine. Sequencing used PBMCs from blood, obtained about 12 days after vaccination. The CDR3 protein is CASSESGTANYGYTF. The CDR3 DNA reads as TGTGCCAGCAGTGAATCTGGGACAGCTAACTATGGCTACACCTTC.